The sample holds a few counts of the clone carrying this T cell receptor beta chain. The sample is drawn from a study of blood T cell repertoires in COVID-19. Overall study: Spain, Italy and the United States supplied samples that represented acute and convalescent COVID-19. Sample material is recorded as cDNA or gDNA derived from T cells, B-cell-depleted T cells, or PBMCs.

The germline CDR1 and CDR2 sequences are KGHDR and SFDVKD. V shed 3 bases and J 4 bases; nucleotides not matched to a gene: 8. This CDR3 spans 16 amino acids. Per the authors' pipeline: How many nucleated cells were present was estimated from reference gene primer amplification. Repertoires were generated with immunoSEQ multiplex PCR, while TCRdb's copy carries only in-frame clones and drops some. V, J and clone size reflect that table, while D and trimming were determined from the DNA. Altogether 450,000 to 500,000 clones are present, approximately 83% being singletons, with the ten largest covering approximately 3.2%.

The clonotype originates from a human donor in a cohort sampled during active COVID-19. Sequenced input: peripheral blood. This chain links TRBV24-1 with TRBJ2-5, with 9 bases fitting TRBD1. CDR3 sequence (DNA): TGTGCCACCAGTGATGGACAGGGGACAGAGGGAGAGACCCAGTACTTC. This gives the protein CATSDGQGTEGETQYF.